These 22 T cell receptor beta chains were all obtained from the same sample, sequenced in a study of cytomegalovirus exposure and HLA in healthy donors. The PCR employed 60 Vbeta primers together with 13 Jbeta primers. Here immunoSEQ multiplex PCR was the method, and the copy in TCRdb shows in-frame clones only, minus some. Of over 100,000 clones listed, more than 75% are singletons. The sample taken for sequencing was PBMCs. Receptor source: a woman aged 40-49 years in good health and CMV-seronegative.

The rearrangement uses TRBV4-1 and TRBJ1-4; D gene uncertain. The CDR3 length is 15 residues. Germline CDR1 and CDR2: MGHRA and YSYEKL. V was shortened by 5 bases and J by 6 bases, with 16 bases between the two germline ends. DNA of the CDR3: TGCGCCAGCAGCTTAAGCAAGCGTGGGTATGAAAAACTGTTTTTT. Translating it yields CASSLSKRGYEKLFF.

The rearrangement joins TRBV11-2 to TRBJ1-1; D is unclear. Germline values: CDR1 SGHAT, CDR2 FQNNGV. Trimming took off 6 bases at V and 1 base at J, with 9 bases between the two ends. The CDR3 contains 13 residues. DNA for the CDR3: TGTGCCAGCAGATTTCAGCGGAACACTGAAGCTTTCTTT. This encodes CASRFQRNTEAFF.

The chain recombines TRBV2 with TRBJ2-3, with 8 nucleotides matching TRBD2. CDR3 length: 16 residues. Germline-derived CDR1 and CDR2 are SNHLY and FYNNEI. With V trimmed by 10 bases and J by 4 bases, 16 bases remained unmatched. The CDR3 spells CATNRARGGGADTQYF. The DNA of the CDR3 is TGTGCCACGAACAGGGCCCGGGGGGGCGGAGCAGATACGCAGTATTTT.

This chain joins TRBV21-1 and TRBJ2-1; the table gives TRBD1 as D, unverified against the DNA. TRBV21-1 is a pseudogene segment. The CDR3 length is 16 residues. CDR3 bases: TGTGCCAGCAGCAAAGCCAGAGACAGCCCATACAATGAGCAGTTCTTC. As protein: CASSKARDSPYNEQFF.

The chain is built from TRBV28 and TRBJ2-7; TRBD2 is a possible D gene (5 bases). V was trimmed by 6 bases and J by 2 bases, leaving 14 bases between them. The germline V gene has CDR1 MDHEN and CDR2 SYDVKM. The CDR3 spans 14 residues. This CDR3 is CASRGAYLTYEQYF. The CDR3 region has the DNA TGTGCCAGCAGGGGAGCGTATCTGACCTACGAGCAGTACTTC.

The V and J genes are TRBV28 and TRBJ2-7; TRBD2 matches at 9 bases. V lost 6 bases, J lost 6 bases, and 9 bases stayed unmatched. There are 14 residues in the CDR3. Germline V gene data show CDR1 as MDHEN and CDR2 as SYDVKM. The CDR3 DNA sequence: TGTGCCAGCAGCCTCACTCCAGCGGGAGGCGAGCAGTACTTC. Its protein is CASSLTPAGGEQYF.

This clone has more than one count but fewer than ten. This chain joins TRBV4-3 and TRBJ2-7; 10 nucleotides match TRBD2. The ends lost 2 bases at V and 5 bases at J; junction bases unmatched: 6. The CDR3 is 15 residues long. Germline V lookup: CDR1 LGHNA, CDR2 YSLEER. DNA for the CDR3: TGCGCCAGCAGCCAATCTAGCGGGAGTTCCCACGAGCAGTACTTC. It specifies CASSQSSGSSHEQYF.

This clone was observed a single time. The J gene is TRBJ2-3, the V gene TRBV7-6, with TRBD1 as a possible D gene (5 bases). Germline V gives CDR1 SGHVS, CDR2 FNYEAQ. Between the trimmed V and J ends, which lost 5 bases and 3 bases, there was a span of 9 bases. The CDR3 length is 13 residues. The CDR3 sequence: CASSAYRTDTQYF. The CDR3 DNA reads as TGTGCCAGCAGCGCGTACAGGACAGATACGCAGTATTTT.

V gene TRBV7-8 combines with J gene TRBJ2-7; TRBD2 matches at 7 bases. Germline V lookup: CDR1 SGHVS, CDR2 FQNEAQ. The CDR3 has 15 amino acids. The junction had 5 bases not matched to a gene; V was cut back by 1 base and J by 2 bases. This CDR3 reads CASSLDGGGPYEQYF. CDR3 in DNA: TGTGCCAGCAGCTTAGATGGGGGAGGGCCCTACGAGCAGTACTTC.

A few counts support this clone. The CDR3 loop reads CASSQVVAGEGSYNEQFF. The CDR3 coding sequence is TGTGCCAGCAGCCAAGTCGTAGCGGGAGAGGGGTCCTACAATGAGCAGTTCTTC. The V call is TRBV4-2, the J call TRBJ2-1; 9 bases are shared with TRBD2. Trimming took 1 base from V and 1 from J; bases not matched to a gene: 8. Germline CDR1 LGHNA, CDR2 YNFKEQ. CDR3 length equals 18 residues.

This clone was found once. The genes are TRBV4-3 and TRBJ2-7; maybe TRBD1 (5 bases). This CDR3 spans 16 amino acids. CDR1 and CDR2 (germline): LGHNA, YSLEER. Trimming took off 0 bases at V and 0 bases at J, with 12 bases between the two ends. Written as DNA, the CDR3 is TGCGCCAGCAGCCAAGAAGCAGGGCGTTTCTCCTACGAGCAGTACTTC. Its translation: CASSQEAGRFSYEQYF.

The gene calls are TRBV6-5 and TRBJ1-3, with unresolved D. Deletions cut 0 bases from V and 2 bases from J, with 8 bases between. This CDR3 comprises 15 residues. Germline CDR1 and CDR2: MNHEY and SVGAGI. The CDR3 reads CASSYSRRAGNTIYF. CDR3 DNA: TGTGCCAGCAGTTACTCGAGGAGGGCTGGAAACACCATATATTTT.

A note on this clone: The same CDR3 is also encoded by other DNA sequences in this sample. The chain is built from TRBV30 and TRBJ1-5, with D possibly being TRBD1 (5 bases). V was trimmed by 1 base and J by 4 bases, leaving 11 bases between them. CDR3 size: 14 residues. Per the germline V gene, CDR1 is GTSNPN and CDR2 is SVGIG (reference sequence). CDR3 DNA: TGTGCCTGGAGTGAGGGGCCAGGGAATCAGCCCCAGCATTTT. It specifies CAWSEGPGNQPQHF. The full variable domain, completed using reference TRBV30 and TRBJ1-5, is SQTIHQWPATLVQPVGSPLSLECTVEGTSNPNLYWYRQAAGRGLQLLFYSVGIGQISSEVPQNLSASRPQDRQFILSSKKLLLSDSGFYLCAWSEGPGNQPQHFGDGTRLSIL.

This clone was counted between two and nine times. This rearrangement joins TRBV6-1 to TRBJ2-7; a weak D match, TRBD2 (6 bases). The CDR3 sequence is 11 residues long. CDR1 and CDR2 from the germline V gene are MNHNS and SASEGT. V was clipped by 3 bases and J by 8 bases, with 8 bases between them. This CDR3 is CASSEGGQQYF. The CDR3 nucleotides are TGTGCCAGCAGTGAGGGGGGACAGCAGTACTTC.

CDR3 sequence: CASSAQTEYEQYF. CDR3 coding DNA: TGTGCCAGCAGTGCACAGACAGAATACGAGCAGTACTTC. The genes are TRBV28 and TRBJ2-7, with a possible D match to TRBD1 (5 bases). The germline V and J ends were trimmed by 5 bases and 4 bases, with 12 bases remaining between them. This CDR3 contains 13 residues. From germline, CDR1 is MDHEN and CDR2 SYDVKM.

This chain joins TRBV21-1 and TRBJ2-1; no check of the table's D call, TRBD2, against the DNA was made. TRBV21-1 is designated a pseudogene. The CDR3 has 12 residues. CDR3 in amino acids: CASSKSYNEQFF. The CDR3 DNA sequence: TGTGCCAGCAGCAAGAGTTACAATGAGCAGTTCTTC.

This sequence joins TRBV30 and TRBJ1-1; 10 bases line up with TRBD1. Germline V gene sequence: CDR1 GTSNPN, CDR2 SVGIG (reference sequence). The ends lost 2 bases at V and 1 base at J; junction bases unmatched: 4. CDR3 size: 15 residues. The CDR3 spells CAWSIRTGGNTEAFF. The CDR3 coding sequence is TGTGCCTGGAGTATTCGGACAGGGGGGAACACTGAAGCTTTCTTT.

V is TRBV10-3 and J is TRBJ2-6; unclear D gene. CDR3 length: 16 amino acids. V was trimmed by 7 bases and J by 0 bases, leaving 13 bases between them. The germline V gene has CDR1 ENHRY and CDR2 SYGVKD. CDR3 region: CAITPGPPSGANVLTF. As DNA, the CDR3 is TGTGCCATCACCCCCGGTCCTCCCTCTGGGGCCAACGTCCTGACTTTC.

V is TRBV28 and J is TRBJ1-1; a weak D match, TRBD1 (5 bases). The CDR3 is 12 residues long. Germline CDR1 reads MDHEN; CDR2 reads SYDVKM. V lost 6 bases and J lost 8, with 13 bases in between. This CDR3 reads CASRQPQGEAFF. The DNA for the CDR3 is TGTGCCAGCAGGCAGCCCCAGGGAGAAGCTTTCTTT. Drawing the rest from reference TRBV28 and TRBJ1-1, the complete variable domain is DVKVTQSSRYLVKRTGEKVFLECVQDMDHENMFWYRQDPGLGLRLIYFSYDVKMKEKGDIPEGYSVSREKKERFSLILESASTNQTSMYLCASRQPQGEAFFGQGTRLTVV.

This rearrangement joins TRBV7-2 to TRBJ1-4; 7 bases align to TRBD1. CDR1 SGHTA and CDR2 FQGNSA come from the germline V gene. This CDR3 spans 16 amino acids. J gave up 5 bases and V 3 bases, and 9 bases lay outside the gene matches. As DNA, the CDR3 is TGTGCCAGCAGCTTCGACACCGGGACAGCGAATGAAAAACTGTTTTTT. This encodes CASSFDTGTANEKLFF.

This chain links TRBV27 with TRBJ1-1; D perhaps matches TRBD1 (5 bases). CDR1 MNHEY and CDR2 SMNVEV come from the germline V gene (reference sequence). CDR3 length equals 14 residues. Trimming stripped 3 bases from V and 6 bases from J, with 14 bases between. The CDR3 bases are TGTGCCAGCAGTTTGCGGGGCCGGGTGGCTGAAGCTTTCTTT. It codes for CASSLRGRVAEAFF.

V usage is TRBV11-2 and J usage is TRBJ1-1; D possibly corresponds to TRBD1 (5 bases). Trimming took 5 bases from V and 7 from J, leaving 11 bases between them. Germline V CDR1 and CDR2: SGHAT, FQNNGV. The CDR3 sequence is 12 residues long. The CDR3 nucleotides are TGTGCCAGCAGCCCGCAGGGACTTGAAGCTTTCTTT. It encodes CASSPQGLEAFF.